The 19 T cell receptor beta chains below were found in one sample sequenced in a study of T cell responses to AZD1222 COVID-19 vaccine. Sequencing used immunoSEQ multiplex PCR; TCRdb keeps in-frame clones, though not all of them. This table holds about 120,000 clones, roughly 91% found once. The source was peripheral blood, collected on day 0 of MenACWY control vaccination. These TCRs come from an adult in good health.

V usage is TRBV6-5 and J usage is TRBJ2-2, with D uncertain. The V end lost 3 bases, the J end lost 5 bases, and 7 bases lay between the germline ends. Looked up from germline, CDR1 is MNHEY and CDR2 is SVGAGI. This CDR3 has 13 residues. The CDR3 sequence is CASSYSPTGELFF. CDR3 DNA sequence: TGTGCCAGCAGTTATAGTCCGACCGGGGAGCTGTTTTTT.

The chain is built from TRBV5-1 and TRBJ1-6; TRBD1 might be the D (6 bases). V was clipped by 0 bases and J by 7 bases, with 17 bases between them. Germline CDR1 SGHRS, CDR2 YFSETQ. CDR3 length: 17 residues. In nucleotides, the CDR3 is TGCGCCAGCAGCTTGGCCCCGCCGGGACAAATGAATTCACCCCTCCACTTT. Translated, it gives CASSLAPPGQMNSPLHF.

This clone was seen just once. CDR3 sequence reads: CASTHPQGRRTEAFF. In DNA, the CDR3 is TGTGCCAGTACCCACCCACAGGGGAGGCGCACTGAAGCTTTCTTT. V usage is TRBV19 and J usage is TRBJ1-1, with 7 bases lining up with TRBD1. This CDR3 has 15 residues. In germline, CDR1 is LNHDA, CDR2 SQIVND (reference sequence). J lost 4 bases, V lost 7 bases, and 12 bases had no gene match.

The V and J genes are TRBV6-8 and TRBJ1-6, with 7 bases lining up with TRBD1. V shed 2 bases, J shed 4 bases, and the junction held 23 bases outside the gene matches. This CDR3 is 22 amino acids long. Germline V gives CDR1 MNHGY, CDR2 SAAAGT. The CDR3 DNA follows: TGTGCCAGCAGTTACGCCCTGGGCGGACAGGCTCGTGCAGTTTTTTATAATTCACCCCTCCACTTT. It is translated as CASSYALGGQARAVFYNSPLHF.

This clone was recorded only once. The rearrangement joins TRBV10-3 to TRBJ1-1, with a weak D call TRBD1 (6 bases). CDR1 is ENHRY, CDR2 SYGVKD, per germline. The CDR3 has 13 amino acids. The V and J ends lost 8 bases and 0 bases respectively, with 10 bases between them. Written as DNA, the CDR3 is TGTGCCATCGGTGGGACACTGAACACTGAAGCTTTCTTT. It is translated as CAIGGTLNTEAFF.

CDR3 bases: TGTGCCAGCAGCTTATTTTGGGGGTCGGGCAATGAGCAGTTCTTC. The encoded protein is CASSLFWGSGNEQFF. This sequence joins TRBV7-6 and TRBJ2-1; tentatively, D is TRBD1 or TRBD2 (5 bases each). V was shortened by 2 bases and J by 6 bases, with 14 bases between the two germline ends. Germline CDR1 is SGHVS and CDR2 is FNYEAQ. There are 15 residues in the CDR3.

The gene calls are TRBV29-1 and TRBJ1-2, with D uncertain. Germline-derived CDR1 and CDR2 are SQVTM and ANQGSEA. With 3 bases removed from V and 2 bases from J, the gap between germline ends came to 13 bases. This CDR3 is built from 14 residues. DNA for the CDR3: TGCAGCGTTGACGCCAGGAGTGGGAACTATGGCTACACCTTC. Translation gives CSVDARSGNYGYTF. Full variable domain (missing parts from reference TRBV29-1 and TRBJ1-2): SAVISQKPSRDICQRGTSLTIQCQVDSQVTMMFWYRQQPGQSLTLIATANQGSEATYESGFVIDKFPISRPNLTFSTLTVSNMSPEDSSIYLCSVDARSGNYGYTFGSGTRLTVV.

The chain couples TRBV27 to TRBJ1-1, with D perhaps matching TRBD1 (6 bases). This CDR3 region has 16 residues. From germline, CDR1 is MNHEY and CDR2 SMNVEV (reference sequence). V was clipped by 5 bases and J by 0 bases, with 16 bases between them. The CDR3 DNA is TGTGCCAGCAGTCCGCGACAGGTTCGCATGAACACTGAAGCTTTCTTT. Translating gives CASSPRQVRMNTEAFF.

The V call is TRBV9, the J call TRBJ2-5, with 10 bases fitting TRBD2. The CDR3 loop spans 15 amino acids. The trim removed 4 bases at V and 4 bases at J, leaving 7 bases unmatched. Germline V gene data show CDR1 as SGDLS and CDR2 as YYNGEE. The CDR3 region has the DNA TGTGCCAGCAGCTCAGACCTAGCGGGGGTAGAGACCCAGTACTTC. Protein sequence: CASSSDLAGVETQYF.

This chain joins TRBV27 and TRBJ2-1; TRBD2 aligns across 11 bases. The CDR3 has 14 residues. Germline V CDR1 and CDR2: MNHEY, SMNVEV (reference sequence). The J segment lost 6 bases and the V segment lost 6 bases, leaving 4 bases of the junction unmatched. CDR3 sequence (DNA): TGTGCCAGCAGGGGACTAGCGGCGATCAATGAGCAGTTCTTC. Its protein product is CASRGLAAINEQFF.

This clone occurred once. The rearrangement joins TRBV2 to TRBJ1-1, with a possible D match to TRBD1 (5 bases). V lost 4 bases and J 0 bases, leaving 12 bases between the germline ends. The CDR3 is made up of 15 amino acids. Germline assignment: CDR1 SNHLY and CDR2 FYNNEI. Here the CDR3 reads CASSVIQDMNTEAFF. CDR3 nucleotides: TGTGCCAGCAGTGTTATACAGGACATGAACACTGAAGCTTTCTTT.

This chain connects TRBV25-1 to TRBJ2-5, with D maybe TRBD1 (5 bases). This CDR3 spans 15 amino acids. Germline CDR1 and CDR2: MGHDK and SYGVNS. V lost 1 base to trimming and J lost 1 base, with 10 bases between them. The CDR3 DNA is TGTGCCAGCAGTGAATTCGGCAGGGTCCAAGAGACCCAGTACTTC. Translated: CASSEFGRVQETQYF.

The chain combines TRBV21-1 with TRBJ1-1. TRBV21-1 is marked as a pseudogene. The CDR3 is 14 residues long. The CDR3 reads CASTGRGADTEAFF. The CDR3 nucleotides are TGTGCCAGCACCGGACGGGGGGCGGACACTGAAGCTTTCTTT.

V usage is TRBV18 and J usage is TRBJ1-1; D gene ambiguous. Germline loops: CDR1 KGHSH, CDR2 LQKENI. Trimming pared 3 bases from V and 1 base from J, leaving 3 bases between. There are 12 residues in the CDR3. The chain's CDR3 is CASSPENTEAFF. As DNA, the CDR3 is TGTGCCAGCTCACCGGAGAACACTGAAGCTTTCTTT. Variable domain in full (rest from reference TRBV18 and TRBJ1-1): NAGVMQNPRHLVRRRGQEARLRCSPMKGHSHVYWYRQLPEEGLKFMVYLQKENIIDESGMPKERFSAEFPKEGPSILRIQQVVRGDSAAYFCASSPENTEAFFGQGTRLTVV.

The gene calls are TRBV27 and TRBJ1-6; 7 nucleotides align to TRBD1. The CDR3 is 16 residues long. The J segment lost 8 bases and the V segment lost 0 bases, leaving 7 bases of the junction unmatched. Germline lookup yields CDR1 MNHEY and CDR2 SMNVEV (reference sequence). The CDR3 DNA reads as TGTGCCAGCAGTTTATCGTCCTTTCAGGGGGATTCACCCCTCCACTTT. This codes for CASSLSSFQGDSPLHF.

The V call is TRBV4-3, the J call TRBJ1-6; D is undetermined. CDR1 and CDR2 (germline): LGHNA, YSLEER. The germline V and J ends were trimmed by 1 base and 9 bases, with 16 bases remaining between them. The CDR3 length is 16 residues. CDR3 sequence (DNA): TGCGCCAGCAGCCAAGGTGGAGGGAACGTATTTTCACCCCTCCACTTT. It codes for CASSQGGGNVFSPLHF.

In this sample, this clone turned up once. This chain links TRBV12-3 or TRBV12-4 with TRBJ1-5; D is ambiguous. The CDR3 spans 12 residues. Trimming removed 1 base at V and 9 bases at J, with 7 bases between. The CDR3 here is CASSLGGWPQHF. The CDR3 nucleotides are TGTGCCAGCAGTTTAGGTGGGTGGCCCCAGCATTTT.

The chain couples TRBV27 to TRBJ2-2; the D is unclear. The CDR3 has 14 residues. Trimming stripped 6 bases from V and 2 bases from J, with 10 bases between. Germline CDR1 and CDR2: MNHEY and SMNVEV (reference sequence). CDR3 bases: TGTGCCAGCAGGCGGTTCTCAAACACCGGGGAGCTGTTTTTT. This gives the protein CASRRFSNTGELFF.

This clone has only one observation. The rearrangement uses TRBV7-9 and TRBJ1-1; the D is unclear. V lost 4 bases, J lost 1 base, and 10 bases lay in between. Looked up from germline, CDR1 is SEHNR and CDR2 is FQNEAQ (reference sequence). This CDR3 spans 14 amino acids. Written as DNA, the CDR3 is TGTGCCAGCAGCTCCCCCGGGCAGAACACTGAAGCTTTCTTT. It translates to CASSSPGQNTEAFF.